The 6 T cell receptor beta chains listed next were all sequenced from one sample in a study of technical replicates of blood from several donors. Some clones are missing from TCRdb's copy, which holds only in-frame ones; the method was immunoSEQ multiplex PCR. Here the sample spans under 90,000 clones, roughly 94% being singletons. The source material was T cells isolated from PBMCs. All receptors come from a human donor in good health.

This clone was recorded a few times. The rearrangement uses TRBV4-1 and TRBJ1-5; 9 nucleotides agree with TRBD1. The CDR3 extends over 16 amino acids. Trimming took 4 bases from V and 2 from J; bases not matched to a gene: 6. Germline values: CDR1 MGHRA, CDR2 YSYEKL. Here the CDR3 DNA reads TGCGCCAGCAGCCCTGTGAGGACAGGGGGCAATCAGCCCCAGCATTTT. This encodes CASSPVRTGGNQPQHF.

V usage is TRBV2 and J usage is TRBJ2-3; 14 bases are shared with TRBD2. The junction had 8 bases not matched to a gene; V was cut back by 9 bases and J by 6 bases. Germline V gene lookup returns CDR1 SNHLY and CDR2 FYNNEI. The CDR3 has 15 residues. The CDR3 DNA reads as TGTGCCAGTACCGGGACTAGCGGGAGAGCCGATACGCAGTATTTT. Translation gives CASTGTSGRADTQYF.

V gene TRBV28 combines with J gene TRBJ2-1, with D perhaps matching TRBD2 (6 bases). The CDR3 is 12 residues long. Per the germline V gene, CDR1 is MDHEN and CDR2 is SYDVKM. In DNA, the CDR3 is TGTGCTGCGGGACGATCCTACAATGAGCAGTTCTTC. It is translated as CAAGRSYNEQFF.

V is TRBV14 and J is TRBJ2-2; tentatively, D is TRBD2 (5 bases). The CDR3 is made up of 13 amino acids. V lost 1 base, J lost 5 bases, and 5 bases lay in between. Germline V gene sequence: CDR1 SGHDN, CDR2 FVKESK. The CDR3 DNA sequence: TGTGCCAGCAGCCAAGGAGGGACCGGGGAGCTGTTTTTT. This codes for CASSQGGTGELFF.

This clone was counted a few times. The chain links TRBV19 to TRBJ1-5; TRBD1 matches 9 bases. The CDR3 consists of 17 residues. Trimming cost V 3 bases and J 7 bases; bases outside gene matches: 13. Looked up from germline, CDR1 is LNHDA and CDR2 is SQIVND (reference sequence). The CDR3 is CASSMGQGELPSQPQHF. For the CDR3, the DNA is TGTGCCAGTAGTATGGGACAGGGCGAGTTACCCTCCCAGCCCCAGCATTTT.

CDR3 amino acids: CASSGTGGAGANVLTF. Written as DNA, the CDR3 is TGTGCCAGCAGTGGGACAGGGGGCGCTGGGGCCAACGTCCTGACTTTC. The chain couples TRBV6-4 to TRBJ2-6, with 11 bases that match TRBD1. Per the germline V gene, CDR1 is MRHNA and CDR2 is SNTAGT. The CDR3 runs 16 residues. Trimming removed 4 bases from V and 2 bases from J; junction bases left unmatched: 1.